This T cell receptor (beta chain) appears in the sequencing data of a study of T cell responses to AZD1222 COVID-19 vaccine. Background on the study: Analyses pooled second doses at about 4 or about 12 weeks. Findings and caveats of the study: Seropositive at baseline were only a handful of AZD1222 recipients. Sampled repertoires all dated from after the peak T cell response.

Method: immunoSEQ multiplex PCR; TCRdb's copy keeps in-frame clones and lacks some. The sample includes 150,000 to 200,000 clones, roughly 89% of them seen just once. V was pared by 5 bases and J by 5 bases, with 5 bases of the junction left unmatched. Per germline, CDR1 MNHEY and CDR2 SMNVEV (reference sequence). The CDR3 loop spans 14 amino acids. A note on this clone: Antigen unknown.

This chain joins TRBV27 and TRBJ2-5; 10 bases align to TRBD2. Sequencing was performed on peripheral blood, taken on day 0 of AZD1222 vaccination. This receptor was taken from an adult in good health. Written as DNA, the CDR3 is TGTGCCAGCAGTCTAGCGGGGGCCGGGGAGACCCAGTACTTC. Translation: CASSLAGAGETQYF.